The present T cell receptor delta chain was sequenced within a study of gamma-delta chains in newborns, infants, children. Study overall: Microbial exposure reportedly drives polyclonal innate γδ T cell expansion after birth.

This clone was counted ten times or more. The sample holds other DNA sequences that translate to the same CDR3. TCRdb reprocessed the reads using CATT. The table records 14,000 to 15,000 delta-chain clones, roughly 7% of them present only once. After removal of 3 bases from V and 0 bases from J, the junction contained 4 bases not matched to a gene. Germline V gene data show CDR1 as GEAIGNYY and CDR2 as EKD. The CDR3 loop spans 18 amino acids. The sequencing input was blood. The TCR was taken from a child who was a newborn, infant or young child, either healthy, febrile or measles-vaccinated (not recorded which). J is TRDJ3 and V is TRDV2; 10 nucleotides agree with TRDD3. Here the CDR3 reads CACDPAGGYSWDTRQMFF. The DNA for the CDR3 is TGTGCCTGTGACCCGGCTGGGGGATACTCCTGGGACACCCGACAGATGTTTTTC.